These 20 T cell receptor beta chains originate from one sample sequenced in a study of cytomegalovirus exposure and HLA in healthy donors. A multiplex PCR was run with 60 Vbeta primers and 13 Jbeta primers. TCRdb's table, derived via immunoSEQ multiplex PCR, lists solely in-frame clones and lacks some. This table has around 100,000 clones, roughly 71% appearing once. Sequencing was done on a sample of PBMCs. The origin of the receptors is a man between 40 and 49 years old in good health and CMV-seropositive.

J is TRBJ1-2 and V is TRBV6-1, with D unresolved. The ends were cut back, 0 bases at V and 4 bases at J, with 12 bases in the middle. This CDR3 is built from 15 residues. Germline lookup yields CDR1 MNHNS and CDR2 SASEGT. CDR3 protein: CASSEATGGSYGYTF. The CDR3 region has the DNA TGTGCCAGCAGTGAAGCGACGGGAGGGTCCTATGGCTACACCTTC.

This clone was observed once. The rearrangement joins TRBV5-4 to TRBJ2-2, with D maybe TRBD2 (7 bases). The V end was cut by 5 bases, the J end by 7 bases, with 12 bases between. The CDR3 consists of 13 residues. The germline V gene has CDR1 SGHNT and CDR2 YYREEE (reference sequence). As DNA, the CDR3 is TGTGCCAGCAGTGGGGGGGCGAGCGGGGAGCTGTTTTTT. Amino acid sequence: CASSGGASGELFF.

This chain joins TRBV4-1 and TRBJ1-5, with D possibly being TRBD1 (6 bases). Germline loops: CDR1 MGHRA, CDR2 YSYEKL. The CDR3 sequence is 15 residues long. V gave up 3 bases and J gave up 0 bases, with 9 bases separating them. The CDR3 DNA is TGCGCCAGCAGCCAGTGGACAGATAGCAATCAGCCCCAGCATTTT. As protein: CASSQWTDSNQPQHF.

J is TRBJ2-7 and V is TRBV27; 10 bases map to TRBD1. This CDR3 is 13 amino acids long. Looked up from germline, CDR1 is MNHEY and CDR2 is SMNVEV (reference sequence). Trimming removed 5 bases from V and 4 bases from J; junction bases left unmatched: 2. Here the CDR3 reads CASSPGQGYEQYF. In DNA form, the CDR3 reads TGTGCCAGCAGTCCGGGACAGGGGTACGAGCAGTACTTC.

This clone was observed a handful of times. The CDR3 DNA follows: TGTGCCAGCAGCTCCAGCGGGGTTAGCTCCTACGAGCAGTACTTC. This sequence encodes CASSSSGVSSYEQYF. The V gene is TRBV7-2, the J gene TRBJ2-7; 7 bases are shared with TRBD2. Germline assignment: CDR1 SGHTA and CDR2 FQGNSA. With 4 bases clipped from V and 0 bases from J, the junction kept 6 bases outside the gene matches. This CDR3 is built from 15 residues.

This clone was seen only once. V is TRBV6-9 and J is TRBJ2-7; 9 positions agree with TRBD1. Per the germline V gene, CDR1 is MNHGY and CDR2 is SVAAGI. The CDR3 is 14 amino acids. Trimming at V came to 8 bases and at J to 4 bases, leaving 9 bases not matched to a gene. Here the CDR3 reads CASLLRTGVYEQYF. CDR3 coding DNA: TGTGCCAGCCTCCTCCGGACAGGGGTTTACGAGCAGTACTTC.

The V gene is TRBV18, the J gene TRBJ2-7; D ambiguous. The CDR3 consists of 13 residues. Germline V lookup: CDR1 KGHSH, CDR2 LQKENI. Trimming shortened V by 2 bases and J by 3 bases, and 8 bases separated the two germline ends. As DNA, the CDR3 is TGTGCCAGCTCACCAGCACCTAACTACGAGCAGTACTTC. Its protein product is CASSPAPNYEQYF.

The chain has TRBV6-1 and TRBJ2-5; TRBD1 might be the D (6 bases). The V gene's germline CDR1 is MNHNS and CDR2 SASEGT. V lost 2 bases and J 5 bases, leaving 12 bases between the germline ends. The CDR3 totals 14 residues. CDR3 in DNA: TGTGCCAGCAGTGAACGGACAGTTACTGAGACCCAGTACTTC. Translated, it gives CASSERTVTETQYF.

CDR3: CASSLAMTGYHNEQFF. The CDR3 DNA follows: TGTGCCAGCAGCTTAGCGATGACAGGGTACCACAATGAGCAGTTCTTC. This chain links TRBV7-8 with TRBJ2-1; 7 nucleotides match TRBD1. The CDR3 has 16 amino acids. The V gene end was trimmed by 0 bases and the J gene end by 5 bases; junction bases not matched to a gene: 7. Per the germline V gene, CDR1 is SGHVS and CDR2 is FQNEAQ.

The CDR3 DNA reads TGTGCCAGTAGTAGAGGGGGCGACGGGCCCCAGCATTTT. Amino acids: CASSRGGDGPQHF. The chain joins TRBV19 to TRBJ1-5; the match to TRBD1 covers 7 bases. After removal of 4 bases from V and 9 bases from J, the junction contained 6 bases not matched to a gene. CDR3 length: 13 residues. From germline, CDR1 is LNHDA and CDR2 SQIVND (reference sequence).

In nucleotides, the CDR3 is TGTGCCAGCAGCTTTAGATTTTCGGGTTACAGGGGGGACGAGCAGTACTTC. Translated: CASSFRFSGYRGDEQYF. This rearrangement joins TRBV7-9 to TRBJ2-7, with 8 bases fitting TRBD1. The CDR3 has 17 residues. The V and J ends lost 3 bases and 5 bases, in that order; junction bases with no gene match: 15. From germline, CDR1 is SEHNR and CDR2 FQNEAQ (reference sequence).

The chain employs TRBV13 and TRBJ2-1; 11 bases agree with TRBD2. The trim removed 2 bases at V and 7 bases at J, leaving 16 bases unmatched. This CDR3 is built from 19 residues. Germline assignment: CDR1 PRHDT and CDR2 FYEKMQ (reference sequence). CDR3 nucleotides: TGTGCCAGCAGCTTAAATAGTCTAGCGGGAGGCCCCTTTCGGAATGAGCAGTTCTTC. As protein: CASSLNSLAGGPFRNEQFF.

J is TRBJ2-1 and V is TRBV10-3, with 13 bases fitting TRBD2. V dropped 7 bases and J dropped 5; count of bases not matched to a gene: 11. Germline V CDR1 and CDR2: ENHRY, SYGVKD. The CDR3 covers 17 residues. CDR3 DNA sequence: TGTGCCATCAATGGCGCCCATGGACTAGCGGGGGACAATGAGCAGTTCTTC. Protein: CAINGAHGLAGDNEQFF.

The chain combines TRBV14 with TRBJ2-1; 9 bases are shared with TRBD2. CDR3 length: 17 residues. CDR1 is SGHDN and CDR2 is FVKESK in the germline V gene. The V segment lost 0 bases and the J segment 3 bases; nucleotides outside the gene matches: 6. The CDR3 protein is CASSQDGSGSYYNEQFF. DNA of the CDR3: TGTGCCAGCAGCCAAGATGGTAGCGGGAGTTACTACAATGAGCAGTTCTTC.

The V and J genes are TRBV7-2 and TRBJ2-7; possible D gene TRBD1, 6 bases. The CDR3 runs to 15 residues. Germline loops: CDR1 SGHTA, CDR2 FQGNSA. Between the trimmed V and J ends, which lost 0 bases and 2 bases, there was a span of 11 bases. The CDR3: CASSLAGGKAYEQYF. The CDR3 coding sequence is TGTGCCAGCAGCTTAGCAGGGGGTAAGGCCTACGAGCAGTACTTC.

Here the CDR3 DNA reads TGTGCCAGCAGGGGGCTGACTAATGAAAAACTGTTTTTT. As protein: CASRGLTNEKLFF. This rearrangement joins TRBV6-1 to TRBJ1-4; D is perhaps TRBD1 (5 bases). The V end was cut by 6 bases, the J end by 2 bases, with 7 bases between. CDR1 is MNHNS and CDR2 is SASEGT in the germline V gene. The CDR3 is made up of 13 amino acids.

CDR3 nucleotide sequence: TGTGCCAGCACCATATCCGGGACAGGGGACACCGGGGAGCTGTTTTTT. Translated: CASTISGTGDTGELFF. The V call is TRBV11-3, the J call TRBJ2-2, with 10 bases aligning to TRBD1. J gave up 3 bases and V 7 bases, and 8 bases lay outside the gene matches. This CDR3 region has 16 residues. The germline gives CDR1 SGHNT, CDR2 YENEEA.

The chain carries TRBV19 and TRBJ1-4; D not resolved. Germline values: CDR1 LNHDA, CDR2 SQIVND (reference sequence). Trimming left V 6 bases short and J 2 bases short, with 7 bases between. The CDR3 totals 13 residues. The CDR3 DNA reads TGTGCCAGTAGAAGTCGGACTAATGAAAAACTGTTTTTT. Its protein product is CASRSRTNEKLFF.

CDR3 bases: TGTGCCACCAGCAGAGTAGAGAAACTAGCGGATGAGCAGTTCTTC. Its protein is CATSRVEKLADEQFF. The chain recombines TRBV15 with TRBJ2-1; TRBD2 aligns across 8 bases. The J segment lost 8 bases and the V segment lost 1 base, leaving 7 bases of the junction unmatched. The CDR3 length is 15 residues. The germline V gene has CDR1 LNHNV and CDR2 YYDKDF (reference sequence).

The rearrangement joins TRBV5-1 to TRBJ1-2; the D is unclear. V dropped 2 bases and J dropped 6 bases, with 5 bases sitting between them. This CDR3 spans 11 amino acids. From germline, CDR1 is SGHRS and CDR2 YFSETQ. Written as DNA, the CDR3 is TGCGCCAGCAGCTTCCGGGATGGCTACACCTTC. Its protein is CASSFRDGYTF. Variable domain in full (rest from reference TRBV5-1 and TRBJ1-2): KAGVTQTPRYLIKTRGQQVTLSCSPISGHRSVSWYQQTPGQGLQFLFEYFSETQRNKGNFPGRFSGRQFSNSRSEMNVSTLELGDSALYLCASSFRDGYTFGSGTRLTVV.